Listed below are T cell receptor beta chains from one sample, sequenced in a study of T cells in Graves' hyperthyroidism and ophthalmopathy. TCRdb re-derived calls from the multiplex PCR reads in MiXCR, one entry per CDR3 protein. This sample has 300,000 to 450,000 distinct CDR3 sequences, with approximately 15% found just once. Specimen: blood. These receptors originate from a woman aged 25-40 years with Graves' hyperthyroidism. Each CDR3 is given with its conserved first and last residue. Fields, in order: clone size, D gene, V gene, J gene, CDR3 DNA, CDR3 protein. The D gene is left open where the match is weak. The size of a clone is reported for some rows only, either as once, few or many, or as a class for expanded clones.

clone size: few; D gene: .; V gene: TRBV7-2; J gene: TRBJ1-4; CDR3 DNA: TGTGCCAGCAGCTCGGAAGCTAATGAAAAACTGTTTTTT; CDR3 protein: CASSSEANEKLFF
clone size: few; D gene: .; V gene: TRBV2; J gene: TRBJ1-6; CDR3 DNA: TGTGCCAGCAGTAGGTCACAGGCCCTCCACTTT; CDR3 protein: CASSRSQALHF
clone size: .; D gene: TRBD1; V gene: TRBV7-9; J gene: TRBJ2-7; CDR3 DNA: TGTGCCAGCAGCCTGGGACAGGGTTATAGGGAGCAGTACTTC; CDR3 protein: CASSLGQGYREQYF
clone size: .; D gene: TRBD2; V gene: TRBV18; J gene: TRBJ2-7; CDR3 DNA: TGTGCCAGCTCACCGGCTAGCGGATCAGAGCAGTACTTC; CDR3 protein: CASSPASGSEQYF
clone size: few; D gene: TRBD2; V gene: TRBV5-1; J gene: TRBJ2-1; CDR3 DNA: TGCGCCAGCAGCTTGACCCTAGCGGGAGTTGTGGCCAATGAGCAGTTCTTC; CDR3 protein: CASSLTLAGVVANEQFF
clone size: few; D gene: TRBD2; V gene: TRBV4-2; J gene: TRBJ2-7; CDR3 DNA: TGTGCCAGCAGCCAAGATCGGAAAAGCGGGAGTTACGAGCAGTACTTC; CDR3 protein: CASSQDRKSGSYEQYF
clone size: few; D gene: TRBD1; V gene: TRBV24-1; J gene: TRBJ2-2; CDR3 DNA: TGTGCCACCAGTGACCCCGGACAGGCCGCGAACACCGGGGAGCTGTTTTTT; CDR3 protein: CATSDPGQAANTGELFF
clone size: many; D gene: .; V gene: TRBV28; J gene: TRBJ1-5; CDR3 DNA: TGTGCCAGCAGTTCCTACCGACACCTCTATAGCAATCAGCCCCAGCATTTT; CDR3 protein: CASSSYRHLYSNQPQHF
clone size: many; D gene: TRBD2; V gene: TRBV28; J gene: TRBJ2-7; CDR3 DNA: TGTGCCAGCAGTTTAAATGGGGGGGTAAACGAGCAGTACTTC; CDR3 protein: CASSLNGGVNEQYF
clone size: .; D gene: TRBD2; V gene: TRBV9; J gene: TRBJ2-1; CDR3 DNA: TGTGCCAGCAGCGTAGATGACGGGACTATTGAGCAGTTCTTC; CDR3 protein: CASSVDDGTIEQFF
clone size: .; D gene: .; V gene: TRBV28; J gene: TRBJ2-2; CDR3 DNA: TGTGCCAGCAGTCTTGGTTTCGACACCGGGGAGCTGTTTTTT; CDR3 protein: CASSLGFDTGELFF
clone size: .; D gene: .; V gene: TRBV5-8; J gene: TRBJ1-4; CDR3 DNA: TGTGCCAGCAGCTCCCCGGGGTCCCGGCGGGGAAAACTGTTTTTT; CDR3 protein: CASSSPGSRRGKLFF
clone size: .; D gene: .; V gene: TRBV5-1; J gene: TRBJ2-5; CDR3 DNA: TGCGCCAGCAGCTTGGCCATCGGGGGCCAAGAGACCCAGTACTTC; CDR3 protein: CASSLAIGGQETQYF
clone size: many; D gene: .; V gene: TRBV28; J gene: TRBJ1-2; CDR3 DNA: TGTGCCAGCAGTTTATTCCCCGACTATGGCTACACCTTC; CDR3 protein: CASSLFPDYGYTF
clone size: .; D gene: .; V gene: TRBV5-4; J gene: TRBJ1-4; CDR3 DNA: TGTGCCAGCAGCTTAACAGGGCTCGAGAAGGAAAAACTGTTTTTT; CDR3 protein: CASSLTGLEKEKLFF
clone size: many; D gene: .; V gene: TRBV7-3; J gene: TRBJ2-1; CDR3 DNA: TGTGCCAGCAGCCCAAACCCCGGGACTGCCCGCAATGAGCAGTTCTTC; CDR3 protein: CASSPNPGTARNEQFF
clone size: many; D gene: .; V gene: TRBV27; J gene: TRBJ1-1; CDR3 DNA: TGTGCCAGCAGTTTAGGGCATAGGAACACTGAAGCTTTCTTT; CDR3 protein: CASSLGHRNTEAFF
clone size: many; D gene: .; V gene: TRBV6-1; J gene: TRBJ1-5; CDR3 DNA: TGTGCCAGCAGTATGGGGCAAGGGAACAATCAGCCCCAGCATTTT; CDR3 protein: CASSMGQGNNQPQHF
clone size: few; D gene: TRBD1; V gene: TRBV6-1; J gene: TRBJ2-3; CDR3 DNA: TGTGCCAGCAGTGCGAGATCAGGGGGAGATACGCAGTATTTT; CDR3 protein: CASSARSGGDTQYF
clone size: few; D gene: .; V gene: TRBV7-9; J gene: TRBJ1-5; CDR3 DNA: TGTGCCAGCAGCTTCGGGGGGATCAATCAGCCCCAGCATTTT; CDR3 protein: CASSFGGINQPQHF
clone size: .; D gene: .; V gene: TRBV6-1; J gene: TRBJ2-7; CDR3 DNA: TGTGCCAGCAGGCCCGAAGGATTTTGGGGCGAGCAGTACTTC; CDR3 protein: CASRPEGFWGEQYF
clone size: .; D gene: .; V gene: TRBV28; J gene: TRBJ1-3; CDR3 DNA: TGTGCCACCTCCTACCCATCCGAAACGGGAAACACCATATATTTT; CDR3 protein: CATSYPSETGNTIYF
clone size: few; D gene: .; V gene: TRBV18; J gene: TRBJ1-4; CDR3 DNA: TGTGCCAGCTCACCGACATCAGGGACTAATGAAAAACTGTTTTTT; CDR3 protein: CASSPTSGTNEKLFF
clone size: many; D gene: TRBD2; V gene: TRBV11-2; J gene: TRBJ2-1; CDR3 DNA: TGTGCCAGCAGCTTCATAGCGGGAGGTTCCTACAATGAGCAGTTCTTC; CDR3 protein: CASSFIAGGSYNEQFF
clone size: .; D gene: TRBD2; V gene: TRBV7-9; J gene: TRBJ2-5; CDR3 DNA: TGTGCCAGCACCCGCGGGGGGGGGCAAGAGACCCAGTACTTC; CDR3 protein: CASTRGGGQETQYF
clone size: many; D gene: .; V gene: TRBV5-1; J gene: TRBJ2-1; CDR3 DNA: TGCGCCAGCAGCGGAACAGTGGGCAATGAGCAGTTCTTC; CDR3 protein: CASSGTVGNEQFF
clone size: .; D gene: TRBD2; V gene: TRBV20-1; J gene: TRBJ2-3; CDR3 DNA: TGCAGTGCTAGAGATCAGGCGGGAGGGCCAGATACGCAGTATTTT; CDR3 protein: CSARDQAGGPDTQYF
clone size: few; D gene: TRBD1; V gene: TRBV7-2; J gene: TRBJ1-5; CDR3 DNA: TGTGCCAGCAGCTCCCGACAGGGTGGCAATCAGCCCCAGCATTTT; CDR3 protein: CASSSRQGGNQPQHF